This T cell receptor (beta chain) was sequenced in a study of cytomegalovirus exposure and HLA in healthy donors. The protocol was immunoSEQ multiplex PCR, while the TCRdb copy is restricted to in-frame clones and leaves out a portion. The table lists 82,000 or so clones, over 85% of them singletons. For this clone: The antigen remains undetermined.

CDR1 MNHEY and CDR2 SMNVEV come from the germline V gene (reference sequence). This CDR3 region has 14 residues. The junction had 5 bases not matched to a gene; V was cut back by 7 bases and J by 1 base. Overall study results and limits: Associated with cytomegalovirus, according to the listing, were 150 to 200 TCR beta chains. Three chains linked to CMV were shown in vitro to be specific for CMV antigens.

Material for sequencing was PBMCs. The clonotype originates from a woman under 30 in good health and CMV-seronegative. The chain joins TRBV27 to TRBJ1-1, with TRBD1 matching over 8 bases. The CDR3 coding sequence is TGTGCCAGCAACCGACAGGGGCCGAACACTGAAGCTTTCTTT. Translating gives CASNRQGPNTEAFF.